One sample yielded the 3 T cell receptor beta chains listed below, sequenced in a study of regulatory T cells in long-lasting Graves disease. Stated time point: newly diagnosed GD, antithyroid drugs for less than 3 months. The TCR library was made from RNA extracted from PBMCs. Arm-PCR with iRepertoire HTBI primers amplified the CDR3 regions for these TCR beta libraries. TCRdb ran MiXCR on the multiplex PCR reads and lists one entry per CDR3 protein. The sample contains about 470,000 distinct CDR3 sequences, 16% of which appear only once. This sample was also put to use in a study of T cells in Graves' hyperthyroidism and ophthalmopathy.

The sample here was peripheral blood mononuclear cells (PBMCs), taken at new diagnosis, from a patient treated with antithyroid drugs. The receptors shown here come from a middle-aged man with Graves disease.

This clonotype was recorded many times. This chain uses TRBV11-3 with TRBJ2-7; possibly TRBD1 or TRBD2 for D (6 bases each). The CDR3 runs to 15 residues. The V end lost 4 bases, the J end lost 0 bases, and 13 bases lay between the germline ends. Germline loops: CDR1 SGHNT, CDR2 YENEEA. The CDR3 nucleotides read TGTGCCAGCAGCTCCAAGGGGGGTAGCTCCTACGAGCAGTACTTC. Its protein product is CASSSKGGSSYEQYF. The full variable domain, rest sourced from reference TRBV11-3 and TRBJ2-7, is EAGVVQSPRYKIIEKKQPVAFWCNPISGHNTLYWYLQNLGQGPELLIRYENEEAVDDSQLPKDRFSAERLKGVDSTLKIQPAELGDSAVYLCASSSKGGSSYEQYFGPGTRLTVT.

This clonotype has only a few counts. The chain links TRBV10-2 to TRBJ1-4, with 8 nucleotides matching TRBD1. J lost 3 bases, V lost 8 bases, and 8 bases had no gene match. CDR3 size: 15 residues. CDR1 and CDR2 from the germline V gene are WSHSY and SAAADI. CDR3 amino acids: CASRGQGTANEKLFF. CDR3 in DNA: TGCGCCAGCCGCGGACAGGGCACGGCTAATGAAAAACTGTTTTTT.

The chain employs TRBV11-2 and TRBJ1-2; 8 bases are shared with TRBD1. With 7 bases clipped from V and 0 bases from J, the junction kept 4 bases outside the gene matches. The CDR3 length is 14 residues. Germline values: CDR1 SGHAT, CDR2 FQNNGV. The CDR3 protein is CASTRTGSNYGYTF. The CDR3 DNA is TGTGCCAGCACCAGGACAGGGTCTAACTATGGCTACACCTTC. Full variable domain (outside the CDR3, taken from reference TRBV11-2 and TRBJ1-2): EAGVAQSPRYKIIEKRQSVAFWCNPISGHATLYWYQQILGQGPKLLIQFQNNGVVDDSQLPKDRFSAERLKGVDSTLKIQPAKLEDSAVYLCASTRTGSNYGYTFGSGTRLTVV.